Listed below are T cell receptor beta chains from one sample, sequenced in a study of blood T cell repertoires in COVID-19. Sequenced by immunoSEQ multiplex PCR; TCRdb stores in-frame clones only, minus some. The data show hundreds of thousands of clones, with more than 75% seen just once and approximately 4.3% held by the top ten. The sequenced sample consisted of PBMCs or T cells enriched from blood (not recorded which). The receptors were sampled from a man aged 25-40 years with acute COVID-19. Each CDR3 is given with its conserved first and last residue. The order of the fields is J gene, V gene, clone size, D gene, CDR3 DNA, CDR3 protein. A D gene is named only where the DNA matches it firmly. Expanded clones get a size class; other rows say once, few or many, or leave the size out.

TRBJ1-2 | TRBV12-3/TRBV12-4 | . | . | TGTGCCAGCAGTCTCGGGGGGAACTATGGCTACACCTTC | CASSLGGNYGYTF
TRBJ1-1 | TRBV6-1 | . | . | TGTGCCAGCAGTGATTCACGTTCTCCCCTCGGGGCTTTCTTT | CASSDSRSPLGAFF
TRBJ1-2 | TRBV7-2 | . | . | TGTGCCAGCAGCCTGATAGGCGGGGCTGGAGGCTACACCTTC | CASSLIGGAGGYTF
TRBJ2-7 | TRBV9 | . | TRBD2 | TGTGCCAGCAGCAGTAGCGGGGTGAGCTCCTACGAGCAGTACTTC | CASSSSGVSSYEQYF
TRBJ1-1 | TRBV27 | . | . | TGTGCCAGCACCCCCCTCGGGGGGCTGAACACTGAAGCTTTCTTT | CASTPLGGLNTEAFF
TRBJ2-7 | TRBV10-1 | . | TRBD1 | TGCGCCAGCAGTGAGTCTGGGACAGGACCCTACGAGCAGTACTTC | CASSESGTGPYEQYF
TRBJ2-3 | TRBV7-9 | . | . | TGTGCCAGCAGCCACGCGAGCGCAGGGCTCACAGATACGCAGTATTTT | CASSHASAGLTDTQYF
TRBJ1-6 | TRBV3-1/TRBV3-2 | . | . | TGTGCCACTGGACTAAACCCAGAGCCCCTCCACTTT | CATGLNPEPLHF
TRBJ1-1 | TRBV30 | . | . | TGTGCCTGGAGCAACACAGGAAACACTGAAGCTTTCTTT | CAWSNTGNTEAFF
TRBJ1-2 | TRBV5-1 | . | . | TGCGCCAGCAGCTCCCCGGTTGACGCAGGGGGCTACACCTTC | CASSSPVDAGGYTF
TRBJ2-3 | TRBV11-3 | . | . | TGTGCCAGCAGCTCTGAGGATACGCAGTATTTT | CASSSEDTQYF
TRBJ2-1 | TRBV6-5 | . | TRBD1 | TGTGCCAGCAGCCCGGACAGGGTTTACAATGAGCAGTTCTTC | CASSPDRVYNEQFF
TRBJ1-4 | TRBV15 | . | TRBD1 | TGTGCCACCAGCAGAGCGGACAGGGGGATAATGGGTGAAAAACTGTTTTTT | CATSRADRGIMGEKLFF
TRBJ2-3 | TRBV7-2 | . | TRBD2 | TGTGCCAGCAGCTTAGAGGCTAGCGGGGGTTTGGGTAATACGCAGTATTTT | CASSLEASGGLGNTQYF
TRBJ2-3 | TRBV7-2 | . | TRBD2 | TGTGCCAGCAGCTCCGGACTAGCGGGGAGCACAGATACGCAGTATTTT | CASSSGLAGSTDTQYF
TRBJ1-1 | TRBV6-5 | . | . | TGTGCCAGCAATCCCGCCGCAGGCCACTCCTATGAAGCTTTCTTT | CASNPAAGHSYEAFF
TRBJ2-2 | TRBV2 | . | TRBD1 | TGTGCCAGCAAACTGACAGGGGTGGACACCGGGGAGCTGTTTTTT | CASKLTGVDTGELFF
TRBJ2-2 | TRBV28 | . | . | TGTGCCAGCAGCTTACCGGGGACCGGGGAGCTGTTTTTT | CASSLPGTGELFF
TRBJ2-1 | TRBV5-4 | . | TRBD2 | TGTGCCAGCAGCTTGGCCCAGCGGGGGGGCGAAAATGAGCAGTTCTTC | CASSLAQRGGENEQFF
TRBJ1-1 | TRBV12-3/TRBV12-4 | . | . | TGTGCCAGCAGTTTTGGCGGTAACACTGAAGCTTTCTTT | CASSFGGNTEAFF
TRBJ1-2 | TRBV12-3/TRBV12-4 | . | . | TGTGCCAGCAGGCTACGGGGTGAAGGCTACACCTTC | CASRLRGEGYTF
TRBJ1-5 | TRBV2 | many | TRBD1 | TGTGCCAGCCACATAGCAGGGGGAGCTGGAGATAGCAATCAGCCCCAGCATTTT | CASHIAGGAGDSNQPQHF
TRBJ2-5 | TRBV27 | . | . | TGTGCCAGCAGTTTGAGTAGCAGATCGGAGACCCAGTACTTC | CASSLSSRSETQYF
TRBJ1-5 | TRBV10-2 | . | TRBD1 | TGCGCCAGCAGTGAACAGGGGTTGCAGCCCCAGCATTTT | CASSEQGLQPQHF
TRBJ1-1 | TRBV5-1 | . | . | TGCGCCAGCAGCCCAAGGACTGATCCGCGTGGCACTGAAGCTTTCTTT | CASSPRTDPRGTEAFF
TRBJ1-2 | TRBV27 | . | . | TGTGCCAGCAGTTTAAAAGGACACCGGAACTATGGCTACACCTTC | CASSLKGHRNYGYTF
TRBJ1-1 | TRBV5-4 | . | . | TGTGCCAGCAGCTTGGGACTATCGGTTGGCACTGAAGCTTTCTTT | CASSLGLSVGTEAFF
TRBJ2-3 | TRBV5-1 | . | TRBD2 | TGCGCCTCAAATGGGGGACTAGACAAAAAGACTATCACATATACGCAGTATTTT | CASNGGLDKKTITYTQYF
TRBJ1-2 | TRBV5-5 | . | . | TGTGCCAGCAGCTTGGTTCCAGGGATAGATGGCTACACCTTC | CASSLVPGIDGYTF
TRBJ1-6 | TRBV19 | . | TRBD1 | TGTGCCAGTAGTGCCCAGGGGGCGCCTAGTTCACCCCTCCACTTT | CASSAQGAPSSPLHF
TRBJ2-5 | TRBV6-4 | . | TRBD1 | TGTGCCAGCAGTGAAGTGGCAGGGGGCAGGTCAGCCCAGTACTTC | CASSEVAGGRSAQYF
TRBJ1-3 | TRBV5-1 | . | TRBD1 | TGCGCCAGCAGCTTGGAGCAGGGGGCTGCTGGAAACACCATATATTTT | CASSLEQGAAGNTIYF
TRBJ1-5 | TRBV25-1 | . | . | TGTGCCAGCAGTGAATATGGGGGGGTCCAGCCCCAGCATTTT | CASSEYGGVQPQHF
TRBJ1-1 | TRBV12-5 | . | . | TGTGCTAGTGGTTTACGGTCTGAAGCTTTCTTT | CASGLRSEAFF
TRBJ2-7 | TRBV19 | . | TRBD1 | TGTGCCAGGCCCTGGACAGGCCACGAGCAGTACTTC | CARPWTGHEQYF
TRBJ1-2 | TRBV24-1 | once | . | TGTGCCACCAGTGCCTCGGGGATTAACTATGGCTACACCTTC | CATSASGINYGYTF
TRBJ1-6 | TRBV10-3 | . | TRBD1 | TGTGCCATCAGTGGCGACAGGGCTTCACCCCTCCACTTT | CAISGDRASPLHF
TRBJ1-5 | TRBV5-1 | . | TRBD1 | TGCGCCAGCAGCTTGGCCGGTGACAGGGGTCAGCCCCAGCATTTT | CASSLAGDRGQPQHF
TRBJ1-6 | TRBV6-5 | . | . | TGTGCCAGCAACTCCCCGAGCTCCTATAATTCACCCCTCCACTTT | CASNSPSSYNSPLHF
TRBJ2-1 | TRBV5-1 | . | TRBD1 | TGCGCCAGCAGCTTGTCGGGACAGGTCTACAATGAGCAGTTCTTC | CASSLSGQVYNEQFF
TRBJ2-7 | TRBV27 | . | TRBD2 | TGTGCCAGCAGTTCCCTAGCGGGGGGGATTTACGAGCAGTACTTC | CASSSLAGGIYEQYF